This is a list of T cell receptor beta chains from one sample in a study of CD8+ T cells in alopecia areata. The repertoire was sequenced with immunoSEQ multiplex PCR; TCRdb's copy has only in-frame clones and lacks some. The repertoire holds 45,000 to 70,000 clones, with around 96% as singletons. Here the sequenced sample was CD8+ T cells sorted from blood, taken at week 0. The receptors come from a human donor with alopecia areata. CDR3s include the opening cysteine and the closing phenylalanine or tryptophan. Each record gives: J gene, D gene, clone size, CDR3 length, V gene, CDR3 protein, CDR3 DNA. A D gene is named only where the DNA matches it firmly. Not all rows give a size; the values are once, few, many and, for expanded clones, a class.

>TRBJ2-7|NA|NA|15|TRBV4-3
CASSQFPYTSYEQYF
TGCGCCAGCAGCCAGTTCCCTTACACCTCCTACGAGCAGTACTTC
>TRBJ2-1|TRBD1|once|17|TRBV27
CASSSPYRGHYLNEQFF
TGTGCCAGCAGTTCGCCTTACAGGGGTCATTATTTAAATGAGCAGTTCTTC
>TRBJ2-1|NA|NA|19|TRBV7-9
CASSLGSWSGRKLYNEQFF
TGTGCCAGCAGCTTAGGTAGCTGGTCCGGAAGAAAGTTATACAATGAGCAGTTCTTC
>TRBJ2-7|NA|NA|13|TRBV7-6
CASSLRGTDEQYF
TGTGCCAGCAGCCTCAGGGGGACTGACGAGCAGTACTTC
>TRBJ1-2|NA|few|15|TRBV6-5
CASSAQSYEGYGYTF
TGTGCCAGCAGCGCCCAGTCCTACGAGGGGTATGGCTACACCTTC
>TRBJ2-1|NA|NA|14|TRBV29-1
CSVDTERRVNEQFF
TGCAGCGTTGACACGGAGCGTCGGGTCAATGAGCAGTTCTTC
>TRBJ1-4|NA|NA|16|TRBV9
CASSDGGIATNEKLFF
TGTGCCAGCAGCGATGGCGGGATTGCAACTAATGAAAAACTGTTTTTT
>TRBJ1-1|NA|NA|15|TRBV6-5
CASSYSGPRSTEAFF
TGTGCCAGCAGTTACTCGGGCCCCCGGAGCACTGAAGCTTTCTTT
>TRBJ2-7|NA|NA|13|TRBV4-3
CASSQDRQYEQYF
TGCGCCAGCAGCCAAGATAGACAATACGAGCAGTACTTC
>TRBJ1-5|NA|NA|21|TRBV19
CASSIVGGAGDELVGNQPQHF
TGTGCCAGTAGTATAGTGGGAGGGGCAGGGGATGAGTTAGTGGGCAATCAGCCCCAGCATTTT
>TRBJ2-1|NA|NA|15|TRBV6-5
CASSYGKGGSNEQFF
TGTGCCAGCAGTTATGGGAAGGGGGGGAGCAATGAGCAGTTCTTC
>TRBJ2-7|NA|NA|14|TRBV18
CASSSAGLTYEQYF
TGTGCCAGCTCGTCCGCGGGACTTACCTACGAGCAGTACTTC
>TRBJ2-7|TRBD2|NA|16|TRBV4-1
CASSPYSGGDIYEQYF
TGCGCCAGCAGCCCGTATAGCGGGGGGGACATATACGAGCAGTACTTC
>TRBJ2-5|TRBD2|NA|17|TRBV4-1
CASSPQAAGGGGETQYF
TGCGCCAGCAGCCCTCAGGCAGCGGGGGGAGGGGGAGAGACCCAGTACTTC
>TRBJ1-1|NA|NA|15|TRBV5-1
CASSPGGELNTEAFF
TGCGCCAGCAGCCCCGGCGGGGAGTTGAACACTGAAGCTTTCTTT
>TRBJ2-1|NA|NA|13|TRBV15
CATSRGQSNEQFF
TGTGCCACCAGCAGAGGCCAATCGAATGAGCAGTTCTTC
>TRBJ2-7|TRBD1|NA|14|TRBV6-5
CASSRDRGTYEQYF
TGTGCCAGCAGTCGGGACAGGGGGACCTACGAGCAGTACTTC
>TRBJ2-7|NA|NA|15|TRBV4-1
CASSQDPNSYYEQYF
TGCGCCAGCAGCCAAGATCCGAACAGCTACTACGAGCAGTACTTC
>TRBJ2-7|NA|NA|13|TRBV5-6
CASRSPDGRRQYF
TGTGCCAGCAGATCCCCGGATGGGAGGAGGCAGTACTTC
>TRBJ2-7|TRBD1|NA|15|TRBV7-6
CASSLGVTGIYEQYF
TGTGCCAGCAGCTTAGGGGTGACAGGGATCTACGAGCAGTACTTC
>TRBJ2-3|NA|NA|14|TRBV30
CAWSAQGGTDTQYF
TGTGCCTGGAGTGCCCAAGGGGGGACAGATACGCAGTATTTT
>TRBJ2-3|NA|NA|12|TRBV30
CALDYLVDTQYF
TGTGCCTTGGACTATCTAGTAGATACGCAGTATTTT
>TRBJ2-7|NA|NA|13|TRBV13
CASSQGAGYEQYF
TGTGCCAGCAGCCAGGGCGCCGGCTACGAGCAGTACTTC
>TRBJ2-5|TRBD2|NA|15|TRBV5-6
CASSFAGGVGETQYF
TGTGCCAGCAGCTTCGCGGGGGGAGTCGGAGAGACCCAGTACTTC
>TRBJ1-1|TRBD1|once|15|TRBV7-9
CASSPWDRATTEAFF
TGTGCCAGCAGCCCGTGGGACAGGGCTACTACTGAAGCTTTCTTT
>TRBJ2-1|TRBD1|NA|15|TRBV18
CASSPGGAGYNEQFF
TGTGCCAGCTCGCCAGGGGGCGCGGGGTACAATGAGCAGTTCTTC
>TRBJ2-7|TRBD1|NA|15|TRBV11-1
CASSQGTGVPYEQYF
TGTGCCAGCAGCCAGGGGACAGGGGTTCCCTACGAGCAGTACTTC
>TRBJ2-7|TRBD1|NA|14|TRBV4-2
CASSPGTGNDEQYF
TGTGCCAGCAGCCCGGGGACAGGGAATGACGAGCAGTACTTC
>TRBJ2-5|TRBD2|NA|15|TRBV2
CASSGVTSGVQTQYF
TGTGCCAGCAGTGGAGTTACTAGCGGGGTTCAGACCCAGTACTTC
>TRBJ2-1|NA|NA|13|TRBV11-3
CASSPRADNEQFF
TGTGCCAGCAGCCCCCGAGCAGATAATGAGCAGTTCTTC
>TRBJ2-5|NA|once|16|TRBV4-1
CASSQDTSGYQETQYF
TGCGCCAGCAGCCAAGATACCTCGGGGTATCAAGAGACCCAGTACTTC
>TRBJ1-5|TRBD1|NA|15|TRBV9
CASSPEGAPGQPQHF
TGTGCCAGCAGCCCCGAGGGGGCCCCGGGACAGCCCCAGCATTTT
>TRBJ2-7|TRBD2|NA|17|TRBV14
CAIFTGTSVREDSEQYF
TGTGCCATCTTTACCGGGACCTCGGTCCGGGAGGACTCCGAGCAGTACTTC
>TRBJ2-1|NA|NA|15|TRBV29-1
CSVRRPGPRPNEQFF
TGCAGCGTTAGGCGGCCGGGACCTCGGCCCAATGAGCAGTTCTTC
>TRBJ1-4|NA|NA|14|TRBV7-9
CASSGDVVHEKLFF
TGTGCCAGCAGCGGGGACGTCGTTCATGAAAAACTGTTTTTT
>TRBJ2-7|TRBD1|NA|14|TRBV30
CAWSSGQDSYEQYF
TGTGCCTGGAGTTCGGGACAGGACTCCTACGAGCAGTACTTC
>TRBJ2-7|NA|NA|12|TRBV6-5
CASGLTFHEQYF
TGTGCCAGCGGCCTGACATTCCACGAGCAGTACTTC